The clone carrying this T cell receptor (beta chain) was detected ten times or more. What it binds is unknown. This record comes from a study of T cells in Graves' hyperthyroidism and ophthalmopathy. V was trimmed by 3 bases and J by 0 bases, leaving 13 bases between them. There are 16 residues in the CDR3. Germline CDR1 and CDR2: SGHAT and FQNNGV. Clinicians diagnosed patients from clinical symptoms, serum thyroxine and TRAb, thyroid ultrasound and orbital computed tomography. Using around 10 ml of fresh peripheral blood, PBMCs were prepared. Study-wide points: Model output signaled ophthalmopathy a median around 5.9 months ahead of onset. Most expanded thyroid clonotypes above 0.001 recurred in blood.

Amplification of TCR beta CDR3 regions was performed using RNA transcripts as template. The HTBI primer set served for first-round RT-PCR of the TCR CDR3. MiXCR was run by TCRdb on the multiplex PCR reads, yielding one entry per CDR3 protein. The sample has 400,000 to 550,000 distinct CDR3 sequences, approximately 15% seen once; the top ten hold over 15%. The sequence was obtained from a woman in her late teens or twenties with Graves' hyperthyroidism. The sample was blood. J is TRBJ2-3 and V is TRBV11-2, with D perhaps matching TRBD2 (6 bases). In DNA form, the CDR3 reads TGTGCCAGCAGCTTCTTAGCGGCCCTTAGCACAGATACGCAGTATTTT. It yields the protein CASSFLAALSTDTQYF.